What follows are 15 T cell receptor beta chains derived from one specimen sequenced in a study of cytomegalovirus exposure and HLA in healthy donors. Use of 60 Vbeta and 13 Jbeta primers characterized the PCR. Here immunoSEQ multiplex PCR was the method, and the copy in TCRdb shows in-frame clones only, minus some. Here the sample spans some 85,000 clones, approximately 84% being singletons. Sequencing was done on a sample of PBMCs. The origin of the receptors is a woman in her fifties or sixties in good health and CMV-seronegative.

V is TRBV6-6 and J is TRBJ2-1; D not certain. The CDR3 has 13 residues. Germline loops: CDR1 MNHNY, CDR2 SVGAGI (reference sequence). V was clipped by 0 bases and J by 7 bases, with 7 bases between them. CDR3: CASSYSLFNEQFF. The CDR3 region has the DNA TGTGCCAGCAGTTACTCCCTTTTTAATGAGCAGTTCTTC.

Turning to this clone: Because the CDR3 is missing its conserved closing phenylalanine or tryptophan, this is likely a read error. The limits of the CDR3 on the DNA are not certain, so only TCRdb's listed CDR3 is given. The genes are TRBV29-1 and TRBJ1-1; TRBD1, the D gene given by the table, was not confirmed from the DNA. Germline CDR1 is SQVTM and CDR2 is ANQGSEA. The CDR3 spans 15 residues, counting both ends. CDR3 region: CSVEEEGAAVFVPTL.

The chain employs TRBV25-1 and TRBJ1-1; D not resolved. The CDR3 consists of 14 residues. Trimming left V 3 bases short and J 4 bases short, with 12 bases between. Germline lookup yields CDR1 MGHDK and CDR2 SYGVNS. The CDR3 DNA is TGTGCCAGCAGTGACAGACGGAGGATCACTGAAGCTTTCTTT. Encoded protein: CASSDRRRITEAFF.

The chain has TRBV28 and TRBJ2-3; D not certain. The CDR3 covers 14 residues. Trimming shortened V by 6 bases and J by 2 bases, and 12 bases separated the two germline ends. Germline V gene lookup returns CDR1 MDHEN and CDR2 SYDVKM. As DNA, the CDR3 is TGTGCCAGCAGCCCCCTACCCACCACAGATACGCAGTATTTT. This codes for CASSPLPTTDTQYF. Together with reference TRBV28 and TRBJ2-3, the CDR3 gives the full variable domain: DVKVTQSSRYLVKRTGEKVFLECVQDMDHENMFWYRQDPGLGLRLIYFSYDVKMKEKGDIPEGYSVSREKKERFSLILESASTNQTSMYLCASSPLPTTDTQYFGPGTRLTVL.

This clone came up a few times. The chain employs TRBV6-1 and TRBJ2-7; 12 positions agree with TRBD2. Losses at the gene ends were 1 base for V and 3 bases for J; bases not matched to a gene: 1. The CDR3 totals 15 residues. Germline V lookup: CDR1 MNHNS, CDR2 SASEGT. DNA for the CDR3: TGTGCCAGCAGTGAAGAACTAGCGGGGGGCTACGAGCAGTACGTC. This gives the protein CASSEELAGGYEQYV.

V and J are TRBV7-2 and TRBJ1-2, with TRBD1 as a possible D gene (5 bases). CDR3 size: 15 residues. The V gene lost 2 bases and the J gene lost 8 bases, with 18 bases spanning the gap. Germline V CDR1 and CDR2: SGHTA, FQGNSA. CDR3 bases: TGTGCCAGCAGCTTAAACTTGGCAGGGCGGGAAGGCTACACCTTC. It codes for CASSLNLAGREGYTF.

This chain connects TRBV7-9 to TRBJ2-2; tentatively, D is TRBD1 (6 bases). This CDR3 has 17 amino acids. V was pared by 4 bases and J by 2 bases, with 17 bases between. Per the germline V gene, CDR1 is SEHNR and CDR2 is FQNEAQ (reference sequence). The CDR3 bases are TGTGCCAGCAGCTCGGCGGCCCAGGGGTTTAACACCGGGGAGCTGTTTTTT. Amino acid sequence: CASSSAAQGFNTGELFF.

V and J are TRBV5-1 and TRBJ2-7; 9 nucleotides align to TRBD2. Trimming at V came to 6 bases and at J to 2 bases, leaving 6 bases not matched to a gene. This CDR3 is 14 amino acids long. The germline CDR1 and CDR2 sequences are SGHRS and YFSETQ. The chain's CDR3 is CASTAAGGPYEQYF. The CDR3 DNA sequence: TGCGCCAGCACCGCAGCGGGAGGACCCTACGAGCAGTACTTC.

The rearrangement joins TRBV11-2 to TRBJ2-5; D is possibly TRBD2 (7 bases). V was pared by 4 bases and J by 7 bases, with 22 bases between. CDR3 length: 16 residues. Germline CDR1 reads SGHAT; CDR2 reads FQNNGV. In nucleotides, the CDR3 is TGTGCCAGCAGCTCCCTCGAAAGGGGGGGCCTTGGGACCCAGTACTTC. Encoded protein: CASSSLERGGLGTQYF.

CDR3 bases: TGCGCCAGCAGTCAAAGGGGGTACGAGCAGTACTTC. Protein sequence: CASSQRGYEQYF. The chain links TRBV5-1 to TRBJ2-7; D perhaps matches TRBD1 (6 bases). Trimming stripped 5 bases from V and 4 bases from J, with 10 bases between. Germline V gene lookup returns CDR1 SGHRS and CDR2 YFSETQ. The CDR3 consists of 12 residues.

The V gene is TRBV4-2, the J gene TRBJ2-5; TRBD2 matches at 7 bases. The length of the CDR3 is 15 residues. The V segment lost 3 bases and the J segment 5 bases; nucleotides outside the gene matches: 9. From germline, CDR1 is LGHNA and CDR2 YNFKEQ. CDR3 coding DNA: TGTGCCAGCAGCCAGGGTAGCGGGTCCGGGGAGACCCAGTACTTC. It specifies CASSQGSGSGETQYF.

V usage is TRBV28 and J usage is TRBJ2-1; 9 nucleotides match TRBD1. This CDR3 comprises 13 residues. Germline V CDR1 and CDR2: MDHEN, SYDVKM. V shed 7 bases, J shed 10 bases, and the junction held 8 bases outside the gene matches. The CDR3 DNA is TGTGCCAGCATGGGGGGACAGGGAAGCGAGCAGTTCTTC. It specifies CASMGGQGSEQFF. The full variable domain, in which reference TRBV28 and TRBJ2-1 provide the parts outside the CDR3, is DVKVTQSSRYLVKRTGEKVFLECVQDMDHENMFWYRQDPGLGLRLIYFSYDVKMKEKGDIPEGYSVSREKKERFSLILESASTNQTSMYLCASMGGQGSEQFFGPGTRLTVL.

This chain joins TRBV6-1 and TRBJ2-1, with TRBD1 matching over 10 bases. The CDR3 sequence is 14 residues long. The ends lost 11 bases at V and 3 bases at J; junction bases unmatched: 7. The germline gives CDR1 MNHNS, CDR2 SASEGT. In nucleotides, the CDR3 is TGTGCCTGTCCGGGACAGGGGAACTACAATGAGCAGTTCTTC. Its protein is CACPGQGNYNEQFF.

The V call is TRBV5-4, the J call TRBJ2-7; 9 bases match TRBD2. V trimming: 5 bases; J trimming: 3 bases; junction bases outside the gene matches: 9. The CDR3 spans 15 residues. Germline-derived CDR1 and CDR2 are SGHNT and YYREEE (reference sequence). CDR3 protein: CASSYPGTSFYEQYF. As DNA, the CDR3 is TGTGCCAGCAGTTACCCCGGGACTAGCTTCTACGAGCAGTACTTC.

This clone was detected a few times. This sequence joins TRBV7-9 and TRBJ1-6; D unclear. V was cut by 0 bases and J by 0 bases, with 6 bases left in between. CDR1 is SEHNR and CDR2 is FQNEAQ in the germline V gene (reference sequence). The CDR3 loop spans 16 amino acids. CDR3 in DNA: TGTGCCAGCAGCTTAGCAACTAGCTCCTATAATTCACCCCTCCACTTT. Its translation: CASSLATSSYNSPLHF.